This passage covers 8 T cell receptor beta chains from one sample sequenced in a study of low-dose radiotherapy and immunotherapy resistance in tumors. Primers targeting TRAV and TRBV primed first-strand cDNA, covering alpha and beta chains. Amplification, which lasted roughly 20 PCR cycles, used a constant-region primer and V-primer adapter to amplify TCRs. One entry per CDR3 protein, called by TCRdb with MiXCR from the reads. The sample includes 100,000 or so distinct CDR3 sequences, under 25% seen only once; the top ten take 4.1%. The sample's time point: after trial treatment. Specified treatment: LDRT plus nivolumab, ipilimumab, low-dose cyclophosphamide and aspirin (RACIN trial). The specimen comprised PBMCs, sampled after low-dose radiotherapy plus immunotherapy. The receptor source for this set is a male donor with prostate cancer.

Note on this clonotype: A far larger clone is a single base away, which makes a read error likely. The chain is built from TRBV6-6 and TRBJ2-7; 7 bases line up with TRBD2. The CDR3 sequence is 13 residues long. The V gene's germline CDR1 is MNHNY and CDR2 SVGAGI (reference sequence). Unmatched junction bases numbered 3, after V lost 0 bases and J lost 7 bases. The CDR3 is CASSYSPGGEQYF. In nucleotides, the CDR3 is TGTGCCAGCAGTTACTCACCGGGAGGTGAGCAGTACTTC.

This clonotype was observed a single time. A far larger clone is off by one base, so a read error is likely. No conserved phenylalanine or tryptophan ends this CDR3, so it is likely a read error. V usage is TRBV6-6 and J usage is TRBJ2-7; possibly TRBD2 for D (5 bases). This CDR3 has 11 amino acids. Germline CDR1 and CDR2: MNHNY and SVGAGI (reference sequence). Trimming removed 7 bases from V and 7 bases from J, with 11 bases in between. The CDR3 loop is CASTREGEQYL. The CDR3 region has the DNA TGTGCCAGCACGAGGGAAGGAGAGCAGTACTTA.

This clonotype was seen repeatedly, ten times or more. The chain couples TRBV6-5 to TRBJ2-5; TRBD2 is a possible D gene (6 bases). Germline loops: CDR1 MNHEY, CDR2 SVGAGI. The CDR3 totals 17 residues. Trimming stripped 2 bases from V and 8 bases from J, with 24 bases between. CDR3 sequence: CASSYTLSTATGVTQYF. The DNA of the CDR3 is TGTGCCAGCAGTTACACCCTGTCTACGGCTACGGGGGTCACCCAGTACTTC.

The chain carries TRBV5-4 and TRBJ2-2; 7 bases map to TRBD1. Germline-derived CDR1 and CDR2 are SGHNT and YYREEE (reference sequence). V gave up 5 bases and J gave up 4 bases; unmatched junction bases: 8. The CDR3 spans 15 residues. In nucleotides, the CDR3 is TGTGCCAGCAGATGGGGACAGCGACCCACCGGGGAGCTGTTTTTT. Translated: CASRWGQRPTGELFF.

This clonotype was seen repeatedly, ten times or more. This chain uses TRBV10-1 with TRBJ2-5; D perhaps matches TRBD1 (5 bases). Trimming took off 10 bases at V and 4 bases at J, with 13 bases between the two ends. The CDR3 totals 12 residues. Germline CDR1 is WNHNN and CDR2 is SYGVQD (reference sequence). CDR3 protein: CATPRQGETQYF. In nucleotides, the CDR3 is TGCGCCACCCCTCGGCAGGGAGAGACCCAGTACTTC.

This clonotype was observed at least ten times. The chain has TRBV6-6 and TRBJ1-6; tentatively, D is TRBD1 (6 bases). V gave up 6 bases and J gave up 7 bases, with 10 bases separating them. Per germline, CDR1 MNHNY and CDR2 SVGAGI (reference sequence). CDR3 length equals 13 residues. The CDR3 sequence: CASRNRENSPLHF. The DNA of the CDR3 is TGTGCCAGCAGGAACAGGGAAAATTCACCCCTCCACTTT.

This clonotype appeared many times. CDR3 loop: CASSHVGGTDTQYF. DNA of the CDR3: TGCGCCAGCAGCCACGTGGGAGGCACAGATACGCAGTATTTT. The chain links TRBV4-1 to TRBJ2-3; D is possibly TRBD2 (5 bases). Germline V gene data show CDR1 as MGHRA and CDR2 as YSYEKL. The CDR3 runs 14 residues. V lost 3 bases and J lost 1, with 8 bases in between.

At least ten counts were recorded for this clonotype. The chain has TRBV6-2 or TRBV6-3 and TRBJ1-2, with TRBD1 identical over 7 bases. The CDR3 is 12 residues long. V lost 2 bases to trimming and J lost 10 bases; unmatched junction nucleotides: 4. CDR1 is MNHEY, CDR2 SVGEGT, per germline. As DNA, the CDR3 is TGTGCCAGCAGTTACCCTGGGACAGCCTACACCTTC. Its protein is CASSYPGTAYTF.